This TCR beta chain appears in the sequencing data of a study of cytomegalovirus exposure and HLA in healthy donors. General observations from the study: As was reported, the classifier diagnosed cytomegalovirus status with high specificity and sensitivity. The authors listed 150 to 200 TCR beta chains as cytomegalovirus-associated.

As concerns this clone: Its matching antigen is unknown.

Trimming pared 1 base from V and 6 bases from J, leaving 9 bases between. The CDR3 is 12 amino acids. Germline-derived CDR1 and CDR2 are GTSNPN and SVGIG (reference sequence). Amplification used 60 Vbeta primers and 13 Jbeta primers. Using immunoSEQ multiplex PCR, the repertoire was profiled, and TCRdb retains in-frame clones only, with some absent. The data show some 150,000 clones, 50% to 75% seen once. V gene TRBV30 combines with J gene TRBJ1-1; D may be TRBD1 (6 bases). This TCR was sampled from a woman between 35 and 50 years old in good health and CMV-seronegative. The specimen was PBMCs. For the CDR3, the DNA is TGTGCCTGGAGTGGGGGGGGCCCTGAAGCTTTCTTT. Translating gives CAWSGGGPEAFF.